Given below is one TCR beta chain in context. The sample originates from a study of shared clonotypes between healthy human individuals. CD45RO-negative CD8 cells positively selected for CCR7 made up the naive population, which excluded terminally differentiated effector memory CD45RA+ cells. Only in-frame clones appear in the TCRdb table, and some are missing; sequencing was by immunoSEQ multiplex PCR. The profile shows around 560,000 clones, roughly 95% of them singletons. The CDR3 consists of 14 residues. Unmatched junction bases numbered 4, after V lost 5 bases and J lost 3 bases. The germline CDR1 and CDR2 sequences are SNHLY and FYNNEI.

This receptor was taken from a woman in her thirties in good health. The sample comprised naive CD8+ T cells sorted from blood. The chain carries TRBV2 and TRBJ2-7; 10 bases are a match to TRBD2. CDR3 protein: CASSWTSGNYEQYF. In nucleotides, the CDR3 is TGTGCCAGCAGTTGGACTAGCGGTAACTACGAGCAGTACTTC.